This is a list of T cell receptor beta chains from one sample in a study of identical twins. TCRdb reanalysed the 5' RACE reads using MiXCR and keeps one entry per CDR3 protein. The sample has around 480,000 distinct CDR3 sequences; approximately 15% are singletons. This same sample was also part of a study on yellow fever vaccine responses in identical twins.

The source material was CD4+ T cells sorted from blood. The receptors originated from a woman aged 18-35 years in good health. CDR3s leave out the opening cysteine and the closing phenylalanine or tryptophan.

CDR3 length | J gene | V gene | CDR3 protein
19 | TRBJ2-3 | TRBV21-1 | ASRQNVGLGTGQTSTDTQY
13 | TRBJ2-7 | TRBV6-5 | ASSYSLQGSYEQY
12 | TRBJ1-1 | TRBV7-8 | ASSGGLLNTEAF
12 | TRBJ2-1 | TRBV7-9 | ASSPVGSYNEQF
18 | TRBJ2-3 | TRBV11-2 | ASSLGDGIAGGLGTDTQY
8 | TRBJ2-5 | TRBV2 | ASLRVAVC
13 | TRBJ2-7 | TRBV7-8 | ASSPRWGASYEQY
12 | TRBJ2-7 | TRBV20-1 | SAHSSGRGYEQY
13 | TRBJ1-2 | TRBV12-3/TRBV12-4 | ASSPKASGLDGYT
12 | TRBJ2-7 | TRBV7-8 | ASSLAGRRYEQY
14 | TRBJ2-4 | TRBV7-2 | ASSSPGGLAKNIQY
12 | TRBJ1-1 | TRBV12-3/TRBV12-4 | ASSQGGANTEAF
12 | TRBJ2-7 | TRBV29-1 | SVEPGQGNYEQY
11 | TRBJ2-5 | TRBV11-2 | ASSFGHQETQY
11 | TRBJ1-2 | TRBV7-2 | ASSLEVRYGYT
11 | TRBJ1-2 | TRBV12-3/TRBV12-4 | ASSLRSHYGYT
13 | TRBJ2-7 | TRBV11-2 | ASSLVFTSGREQY
11 | TRBJ2-5 | TRBV20-1 | SARSGHQETQY
12 | TRBJ2-7 | TRBV12-3/TRBV12-4 | ASSLSRAPYEQY
11 | TRBJ2-5 | TRBV5-1 | ASSLAPGETQY
14 | TRBJ2-7 | TRBV6-5 | ASSYSWASSSYEQY
15 | TRBJ2-1 | TRBV6-1 | ASSPARGLAGSNEQF
12 | TRBJ1-2 | TRBV29-1 | SVEDLVRGSGYT
15 | TRBJ2-1 | TRBV28 | ASRERPSGGSHNEQF
11 | TRBJ2-5 | TRBV2 | ASSKDAGETQY
13 | TRBJ1-6 | TRBV7-9 | ASSLWGTGTSPLH
10 | TRBJ1-1 | TRBV6-5 | ASRAGISEAF
13 | TRBJ2-3 | TRBV6-4 | ASRPAGVSTDTQY
13 | TRBJ2-3 | TRBV2 | ASSELAGGPDTQY
9 | TRBJ2-5 | TRBV20-1 | SALHRTAQY
13 | TRBJ2-3 | TRBV5-1 | ASSSLRGGGDTQY
15 | TRBJ2-7 | TRBV27 | ASSRQGATPSGYEQY
13 | TRBJ2-7 | TRBV6-2/TRBV6-3 | ASSLVGGQTYEQY
12 | TRBJ2-3 | TRBV5-1 | ASSLGTSSDTQY
13 | TRBJ2-7 | TRBV3-1 | ASSQTGGSSYEQY
12 | TRBJ1-4 | TRBV3-1 | ASSLRTANEKLF
15 | TRBJ2-3 | TRBV27 | ASSLRASGGVTDTQY
15 | TRBJ2-5 | TRBV14 | ASSQGLAGGLQETQY
13 | TRBJ2-1 | TRBV7-3 | ASSLFPGFYNEQF
12 | TRBJ2-2 | TRBV12-3/TRBV12-4 | ASRGGVGTGELF
13 | TRBJ2-7 | TRBV20-1 | SASDPQGGGYEQY
13 | TRBJ2-7 | TRBV28 | ASSGPGTGEYEQY
13 | TRBJ2-7 | TRBV7-9 | ASSLDWTGIDEQY
13 | TRBJ2-7 | TRBV6-5 | ASSFSLQGTYEQY
13 | TRBJ2-3 | TRBV11-1 | ASSTRTGDLDTQY
11 | TRBJ1-1 | TRBV6-1 | ASSGQGNTEAF
12 | TRBJ2-1 | TRBV5-1 | ASSLDGAYNEQF
14 | TRBJ2-3 | TRBV24-1 | ATSDPTAGTTDTQY
11 | TRBJ1-6 | TRBV12-3/TRBV12-4 | ASRGQGLPPLH
12 | TRBJ2-3 | TRBV29-1 | SVQGWAYTDTQY
12 | TRBJ2-1 | TRBV6-1 | ASNVPGTYNEQF
11 | TRBJ2-3 | TRBV20-1 | SAEYTETDTQY
11 | TRBJ2-7 | TRBV7-2 | AGSTDRGPEQY
12 | TRBJ2-1 | TRBV7-9 | ASSGRDRANEQF
13 | TRBJ2-7 | TRBV7-2 | ASNPRGGSSYEQY
11 | TRBJ2-7 | TRBV6-6 | ASRLSEDNEQY
14 | TRBJ2-3 | TRBV12-3/TRBV12-4 | ACSLGRRSGLDTQY
14 | TRBJ2-7 | TRBV21-1 | ASTSIPGTYTYGQY
15 | TRBJ2-3 | TRBV4-3 | ASSQDLAGAVTDTQY
13 | TRBJ2-3 | TRBV29-1 | AGYTGDEGTDTQY